This T cell receptor beta chain comes out of a study of beta chain features in type 1 diabetes. This clone was observed a few times. Its cognate antigen is unknown. Study-level points and caveats: PCR might favor shorter templates, but any such skew would affect patients and controls equally. TCRB CDR3s from Type 1 diabetes patients were moderately but significantly shorter in all four CD4+ subsets.

Every isolated RNA sample was fully reverse transcribed, so sequencing captured expressed TCRB transcripts. Method: immunoSEQ multiplex PCR; TCRdb's copy keeps in-frame clones and lacks some. The data contain roughly 240,000 clones, 24% of them singletons. Trimming pared 0 bases from V and 2 bases from J, leaving 17 bases between. Germline V lookup: CDR1 MGHRA, CDR2 YSYEKL. This CDR3 comprises 18 residues. J is TRBJ2-1 and V is TRBV4-1; D uncertain. The sample taken for sequencing was naive CD4+ T cells from blood. This clonotype was obtained from a woman in her thirties with type 1 diabetes. The CDR3 DNA reads as TGCGCCAGCAGCCAAGATATGAGAGTGGGCGCTGCCTACAATGAGCAGTTCTTC. Amino acids: CASSQDMRVGAAYNEQFF.